This T cell receptor beta chain appears in the sequencing data of a study of T-cell reconstitution after alpha-beta-depleted transplantation in children. This clonotype was picked up a small number of times. V was cut by 6 bases and J by 9 bases, with 15 bases left in between. The CDR3 consists of 13 residues. Germline assignment: CDR1 WSHSY and CDR2 SAAADI. Preparation of the TCRbeta library involved a method that used unique molecular identifiers. TCRdb re-analysed the PCR reads in MiXCR, keeping a single row per CDR3 protein. The sample holds around 800,000 distinct CDR3 sequences, roughly 16% seen once.

Source: PBMCs, mostly from graft donor cells, taken 360 days after TCRalphabeta/CD19-depleted stem cell transplant. The TCR comes from a male patient between 5 and 17 years old who had a stem cell transplant for acute lymphoblastic leukemia, so the T cells may come from the graft donor. The J gene is TRBJ2-1, the V gene TRBV10-2; D is possibly TRBD2 (5 bases). The CDR3 sequence: CASRDSRGSEQFF. In DNA form, the CDR3 reads TGCGCCAGCAGAGACTCACGGGGTAGTGAGCAGTTCTTC.